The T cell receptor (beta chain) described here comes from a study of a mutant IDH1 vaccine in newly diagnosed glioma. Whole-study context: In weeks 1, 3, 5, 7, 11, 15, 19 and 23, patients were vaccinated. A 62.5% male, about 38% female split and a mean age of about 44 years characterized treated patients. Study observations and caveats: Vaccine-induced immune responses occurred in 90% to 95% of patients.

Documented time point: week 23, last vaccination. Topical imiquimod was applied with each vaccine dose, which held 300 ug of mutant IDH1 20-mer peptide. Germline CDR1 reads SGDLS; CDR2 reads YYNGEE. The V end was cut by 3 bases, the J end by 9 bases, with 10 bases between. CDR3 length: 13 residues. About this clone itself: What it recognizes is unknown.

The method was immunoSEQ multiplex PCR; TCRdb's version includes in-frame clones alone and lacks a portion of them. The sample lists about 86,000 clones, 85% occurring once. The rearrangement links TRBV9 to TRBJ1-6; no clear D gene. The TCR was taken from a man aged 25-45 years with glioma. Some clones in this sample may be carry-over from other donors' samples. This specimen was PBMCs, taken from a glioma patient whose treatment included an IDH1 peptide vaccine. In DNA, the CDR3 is TGTGCCAGCAGCGCGGGCACGGGTTCACCCCTCCACTTT. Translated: CASSAGTGSPLHF. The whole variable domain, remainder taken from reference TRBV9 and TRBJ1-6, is DSGVTQTPKHLITATGQRVTLRCSPRSGDLSVYWYQQSLDQGLQFLIQYYNGEERAKGNILERFSAQQFPDLHSELNLSSLELGDSALYFCASSAGTGSPLHFGNGTRLTVT.